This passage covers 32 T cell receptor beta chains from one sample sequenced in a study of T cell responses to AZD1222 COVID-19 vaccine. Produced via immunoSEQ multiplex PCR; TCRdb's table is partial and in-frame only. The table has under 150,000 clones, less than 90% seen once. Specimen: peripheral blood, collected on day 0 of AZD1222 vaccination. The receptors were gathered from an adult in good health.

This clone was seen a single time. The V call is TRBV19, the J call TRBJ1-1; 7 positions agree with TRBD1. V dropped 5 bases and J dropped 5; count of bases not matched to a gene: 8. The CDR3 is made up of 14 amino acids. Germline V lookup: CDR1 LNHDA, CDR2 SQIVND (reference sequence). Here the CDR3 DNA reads TGTGCCAGTAGTCAAGGACAGGCCGGGACTGAAGCTTTCTTT. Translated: CASSQGQAGTEAFF.

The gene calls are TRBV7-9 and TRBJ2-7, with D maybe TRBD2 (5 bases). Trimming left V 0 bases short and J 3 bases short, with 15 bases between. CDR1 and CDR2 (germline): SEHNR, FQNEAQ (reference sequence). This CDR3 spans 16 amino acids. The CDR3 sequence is CASSLALAQIVYEQYF. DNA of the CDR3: TGTGCCAGCAGCTTAGCGCTAGCTCAGATCGTCTACGAGCAGTACTTC.

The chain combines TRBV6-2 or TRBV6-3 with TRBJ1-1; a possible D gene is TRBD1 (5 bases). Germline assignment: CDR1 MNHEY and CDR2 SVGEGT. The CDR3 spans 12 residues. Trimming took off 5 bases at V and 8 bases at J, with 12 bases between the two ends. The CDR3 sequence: CASSDRGFEAFF. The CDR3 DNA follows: TGTGCCAGCAGTGACCGGGGCTTCGAAGCTTTCTTT.

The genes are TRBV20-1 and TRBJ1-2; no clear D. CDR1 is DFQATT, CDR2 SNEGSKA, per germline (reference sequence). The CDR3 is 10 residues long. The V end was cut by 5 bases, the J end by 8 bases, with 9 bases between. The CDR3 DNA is TGCAGTGCTGGCCTGCGAGGCTACACCTTC. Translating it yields CSAGLRGYTF.

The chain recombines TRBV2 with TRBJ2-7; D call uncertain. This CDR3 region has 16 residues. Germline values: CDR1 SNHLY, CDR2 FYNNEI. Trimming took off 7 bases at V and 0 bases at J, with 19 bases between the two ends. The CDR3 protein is CASTPPVVGNSYEQYF. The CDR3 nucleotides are TGTGCCAGCACCCCCCCGGTTGTCGGAAACTCCTACGAGCAGTACTTC.

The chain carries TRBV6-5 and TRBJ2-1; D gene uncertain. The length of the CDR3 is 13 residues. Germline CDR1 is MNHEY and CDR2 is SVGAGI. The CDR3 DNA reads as TGTGCTACTGAGAGGCAGTACTACAATGAGCAGTTCTTC. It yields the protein CATERQYYNEQFF.

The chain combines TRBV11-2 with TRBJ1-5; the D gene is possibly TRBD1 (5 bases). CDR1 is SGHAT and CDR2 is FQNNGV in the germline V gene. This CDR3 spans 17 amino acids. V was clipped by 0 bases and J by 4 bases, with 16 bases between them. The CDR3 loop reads CASSLDGTWRNNQPQHF. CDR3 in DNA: TGTGCCAGCAGCTTAGATGGGACCTGGCGGAATAATCAGCCCCAGCATTTT.

CDR3 DNA sequence: TGTGCCAGCAGCCTACGGACAGGGACAGCAACTAATGAAAAACTGTTTTTT. Translated, it gives CASSLRTGTATNEKLFF. The genes are TRBV3-1 (or the pseudogene TRBV3-2) and TRBJ1-4; 8 positions agree with TRBD1. V lost 4 bases to trimming and J lost 0 bases; unmatched junction nucleotides: 7. This CDR3 region has 17 residues. CDR1 is LGHDT, CDR2 YNNKEL, per germline (reference sequence).

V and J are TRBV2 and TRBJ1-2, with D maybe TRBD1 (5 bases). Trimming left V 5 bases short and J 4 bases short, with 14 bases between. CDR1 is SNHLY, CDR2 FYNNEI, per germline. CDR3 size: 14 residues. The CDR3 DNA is TGTGCCAGCAGTTTCGACAGTTCCACCTATGGCTACACCTTC. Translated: CASSFDSSTYGYTF.

Here the CDR3 DNA reads TGTGCCAGTAGTCCTCAGACTAGCGGGAGGTTCAGGTCCTACAATGAGCAGTTCTTC. Its translation is CASSPQTSGRFRSYNEQFF. The chain links TRBV19 to TRBJ2-1, with TRBD2 matching 13 bases. The CDR3 extends over 19 amino acids. After removal of 5 bases from V and 1 base from J, the junction contained 11 bases not matched to a gene. In germline, CDR1 is LNHDA, CDR2 SQIVND (reference sequence).

CDR3 region: CASSLVSYNEQFF. The CDR3 DNA is TGTGCCAGCAGTTTAGTGTCCTACAATGAGCAGTTCTTC. The V gene is TRBV12-3 or TRBV12-4, the J gene TRBJ2-1; no reliable D call. The CDR3 runs to 13 residues. V gave up 1 base and J gave up 1 base, with 2 bases separating them.

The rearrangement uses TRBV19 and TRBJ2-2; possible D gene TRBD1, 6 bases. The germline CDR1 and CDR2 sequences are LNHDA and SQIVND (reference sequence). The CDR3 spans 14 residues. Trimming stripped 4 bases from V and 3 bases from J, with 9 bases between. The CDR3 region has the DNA TGTGCCAGTAGTACAGGGGTTTACACCGGGGAGCTGTTTTTT. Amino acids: CASSTGVYTGELFF.

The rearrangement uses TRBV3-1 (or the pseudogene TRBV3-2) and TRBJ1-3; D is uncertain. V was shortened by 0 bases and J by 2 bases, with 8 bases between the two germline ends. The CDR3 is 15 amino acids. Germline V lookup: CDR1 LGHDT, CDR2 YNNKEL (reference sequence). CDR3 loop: CASSQENRAGNTIYF. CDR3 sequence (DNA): TGTGCCAGCAGCCAAGAGAATAGGGCTGGAAACACCATATATTTT.

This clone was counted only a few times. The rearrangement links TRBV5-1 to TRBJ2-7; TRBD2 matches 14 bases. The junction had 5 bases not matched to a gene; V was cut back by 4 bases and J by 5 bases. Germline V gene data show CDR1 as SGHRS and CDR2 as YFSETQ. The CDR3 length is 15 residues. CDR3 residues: CASSQTSGRGNEQYF. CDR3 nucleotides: TGCGCCAGCAGCCAGACTAGCGGGAGGGGGAACGAGCAGTACTTC.

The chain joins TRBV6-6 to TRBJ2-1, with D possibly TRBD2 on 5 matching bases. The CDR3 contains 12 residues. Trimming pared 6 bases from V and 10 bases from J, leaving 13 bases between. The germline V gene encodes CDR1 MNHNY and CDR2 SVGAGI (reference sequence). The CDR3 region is CASSSTRNEQFF. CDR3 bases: TGTGCCAGCAGCTCAACTAGGAACGAGCAGTTCTTC.

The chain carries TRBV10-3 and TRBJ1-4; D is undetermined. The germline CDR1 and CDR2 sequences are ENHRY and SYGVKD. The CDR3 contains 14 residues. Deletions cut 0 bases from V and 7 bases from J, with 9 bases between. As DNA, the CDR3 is TGTGCCATCAGTGAGTCAGGCGCGGGTGAAAAACTGTTTTTT. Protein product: CAISESGAGEKLFF.

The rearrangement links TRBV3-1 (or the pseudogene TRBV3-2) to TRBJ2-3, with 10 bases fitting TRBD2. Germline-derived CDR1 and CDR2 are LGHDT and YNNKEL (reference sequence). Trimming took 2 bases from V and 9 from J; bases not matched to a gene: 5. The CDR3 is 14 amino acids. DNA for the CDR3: TGTGCCAGCAGCCAATTAGCGGGAGGCGAAACGCAGTATTTT. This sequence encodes CASSQLAGGETQYF.

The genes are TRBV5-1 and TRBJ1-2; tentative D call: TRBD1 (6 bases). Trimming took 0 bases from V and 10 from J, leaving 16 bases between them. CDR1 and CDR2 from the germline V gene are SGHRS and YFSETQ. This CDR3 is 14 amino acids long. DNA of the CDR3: TGCGCCAGCAGCTTGGATGGGGGGGCAGGCGTCTACACCTTC. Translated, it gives CASSLDGGAGVYTF.

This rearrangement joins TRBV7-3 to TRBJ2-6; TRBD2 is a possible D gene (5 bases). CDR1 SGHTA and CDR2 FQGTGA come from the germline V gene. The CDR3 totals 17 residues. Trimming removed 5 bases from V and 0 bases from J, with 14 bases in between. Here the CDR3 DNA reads TGTGCCAGCAGCCCGCGGGTCTCTGGCTCTGGGGCCAACGTCCTGACTTTC. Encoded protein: CASSPRVSGSGANVLTF.

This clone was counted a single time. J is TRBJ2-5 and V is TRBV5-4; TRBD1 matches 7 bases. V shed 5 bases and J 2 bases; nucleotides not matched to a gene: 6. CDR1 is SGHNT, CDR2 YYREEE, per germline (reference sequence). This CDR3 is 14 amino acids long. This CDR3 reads CASRLDRRQETQYF. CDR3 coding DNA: TGTGCCAGCAGGCTGGACAGGAGACAAGAGACCCAGTACTTC.

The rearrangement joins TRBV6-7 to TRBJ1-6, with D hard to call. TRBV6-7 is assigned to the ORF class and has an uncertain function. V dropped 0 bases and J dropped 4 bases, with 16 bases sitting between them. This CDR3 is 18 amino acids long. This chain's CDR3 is CASSYSRTAQSYNSPLHF. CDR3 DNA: TGTGCCAGCAGTTACTCTCGTACAGCTCAATCTTATAATTCACCCCTCCACTTT.

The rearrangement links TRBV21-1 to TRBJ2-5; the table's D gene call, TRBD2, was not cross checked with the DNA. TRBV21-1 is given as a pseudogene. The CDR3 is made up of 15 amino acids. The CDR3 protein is CASSKGEKRQETQYF. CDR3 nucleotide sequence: TGTGCCAGCAGCAAAGGTGAGAAGCGCCAGGAGACCCAGTACTTC.

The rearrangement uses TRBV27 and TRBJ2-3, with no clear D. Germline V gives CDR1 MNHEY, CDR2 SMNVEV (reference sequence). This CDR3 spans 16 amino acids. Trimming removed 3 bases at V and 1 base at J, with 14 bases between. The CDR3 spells CASSFGWSRGTDTQYF. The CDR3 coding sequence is TGTGCCAGCAGTTTTGGGTGGAGTAGGGGCACAGATACGCAGTATTTT.

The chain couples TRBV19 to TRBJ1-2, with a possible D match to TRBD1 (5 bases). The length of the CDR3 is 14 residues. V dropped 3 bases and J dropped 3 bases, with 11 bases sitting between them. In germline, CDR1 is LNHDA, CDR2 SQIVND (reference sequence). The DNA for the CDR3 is TGTGCCAGTAGTATCCAGGGCGGGGACTATGGCTACACCTTC. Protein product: CASSIQGGDYGYTF.

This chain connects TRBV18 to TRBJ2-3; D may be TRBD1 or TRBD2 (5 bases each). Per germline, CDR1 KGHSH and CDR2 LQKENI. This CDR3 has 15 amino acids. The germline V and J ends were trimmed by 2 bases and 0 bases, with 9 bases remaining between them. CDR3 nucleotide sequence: TGTGCCAGCTCACCATACGGGGCTAGCACAGATACGCAGTATTTT. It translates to CASSPYGASTDTQYF.

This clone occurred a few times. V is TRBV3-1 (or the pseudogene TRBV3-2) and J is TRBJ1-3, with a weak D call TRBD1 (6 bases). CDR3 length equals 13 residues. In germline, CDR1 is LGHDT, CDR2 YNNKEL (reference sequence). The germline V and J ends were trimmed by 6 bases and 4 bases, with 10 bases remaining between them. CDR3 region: CASSPQGGNTIYF. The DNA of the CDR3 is TGTGCCAGCAGTCCCCAGGGGGGAAACACCATATATTTT.

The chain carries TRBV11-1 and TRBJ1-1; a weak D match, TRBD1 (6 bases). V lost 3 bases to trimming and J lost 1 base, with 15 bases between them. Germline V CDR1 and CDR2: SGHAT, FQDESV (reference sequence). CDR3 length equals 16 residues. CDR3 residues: CASSFRLGAPNTEAFF. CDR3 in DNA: TGTGCCAGCAGCTTTAGGCTGGGGGCCCCGAACACTGAAGCTTTCTTT.

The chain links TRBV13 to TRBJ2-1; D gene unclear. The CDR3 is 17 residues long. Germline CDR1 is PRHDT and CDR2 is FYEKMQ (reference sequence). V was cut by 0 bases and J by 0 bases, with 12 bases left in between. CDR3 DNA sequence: TGTGCCAGCAGCTTAGGCCTAGGGCATAGCTCCTACAATGAGCAGTTCTTC. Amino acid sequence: CASSLGLGHSSYNEQFF.

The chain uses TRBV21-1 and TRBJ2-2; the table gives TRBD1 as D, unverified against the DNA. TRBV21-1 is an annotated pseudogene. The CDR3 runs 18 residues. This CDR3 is CASSRQAGQGVATGELFF. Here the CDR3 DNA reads TGTGCCAGCAGCCGCCAGGCCGGACAGGGGGTCGCCACCGGGGAGCTGTTTTTT.

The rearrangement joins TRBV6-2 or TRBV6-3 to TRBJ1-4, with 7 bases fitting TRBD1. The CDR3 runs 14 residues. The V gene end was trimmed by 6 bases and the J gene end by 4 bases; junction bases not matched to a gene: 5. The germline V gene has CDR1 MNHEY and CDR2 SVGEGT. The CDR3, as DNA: TGTGCCAGCAGCAGGACAGGCCATAATGAAAAACTGTTTTTT. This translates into CASSRTGHNEKLFF.

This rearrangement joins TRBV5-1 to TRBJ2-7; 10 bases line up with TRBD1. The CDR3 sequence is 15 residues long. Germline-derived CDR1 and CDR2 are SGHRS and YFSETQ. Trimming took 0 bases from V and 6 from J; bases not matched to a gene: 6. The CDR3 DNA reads TGCGCCAGCAGCTTGGAAGGGACAGGGGTGGCCGAGCAGTACTTC. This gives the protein CASSLEGTGVAEQYF.

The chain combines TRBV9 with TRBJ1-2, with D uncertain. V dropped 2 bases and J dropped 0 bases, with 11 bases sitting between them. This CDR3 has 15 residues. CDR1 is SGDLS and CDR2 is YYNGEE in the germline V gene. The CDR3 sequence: CASSVVSGSNYGYTF. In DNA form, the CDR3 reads TGTGCCAGCAGCGTGGTCAGCGGCTCTAACTATGGCTACACCTTC. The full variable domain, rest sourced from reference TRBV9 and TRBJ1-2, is DSGVTQTPKHLITATGQRVTLRCSPRSGDLSVYWYQQSLDQGLQFLIQYYNGEERAKGNILERFSAQQFPDLHSELNLSSLELGDSALYFCASSVVSGSNYGYTFGSGTRLTVV.